This T cell receptor beta chain was observed in a study of OX40 agonist ivuxolimab in advanced cancers. Using immunoSEQ multiplex PCR, the repertoire was profiled, and TCRdb retains in-frame clones only, with some absent. This sample yields 75,000 to 90,000 clones, of which approximately 85% are seen a single time; less than 2.5% belongs to the top ten. Per germline, CDR1 KGHSH and CDR2 LQKENI. V lost 6 bases and J 7 bases, leaving 9 bases between the germline ends. The CDR3 sequence is 11 residues long. The sample in question was CD4+ or CD8+ T cells sorted from blood, obtained in a trial of the OX40 agonist ivuxolimab. The rearrangement joins TRBV18 to TRBJ1-2; D ambiguous. The sequence derives from an adult with an advanced solid tumor such as melanoma, head and neck, liver or kidney cancer. The CDR3 sequence is CASSSDAGYTF. The DNA of the CDR3 is TGTGCCAGCTCGTCCGATGCTGGCTACACCTTC.